Each of the 32 T cell receptor beta chains below was sequenced from the same sample in a study of neoadjuvant anti-PD-1 for oral cavity cancer. TCRdb's table, derived via immunoSEQ multiplex PCR, lists solely in-frame clones and lacks some. The data contain 60,000 to 80,000 clones, roughly 80% of them singletons. Sample: PBMCs, taken before nivolumab (anti-PD-1) treatment. The receptors shown here come from a person between 35 and 79 years old with oral cavity squamous cell carcinoma.

CDR3 sequence (DNA): TGTGCCAGTAGTCCCGGGACAGTTCCAAATGAAAAACTGTTTTTT. Amino acid sequence: CASSPGTVPNEKLFF. The rearrangement uses TRBV19 and TRBJ1-4; 7 bases are shared with TRBD1. The CDR3 totals 15 residues. The germline V gene encodes CDR1 LNHDA and CDR2 SQIVND (reference sequence). V was clipped by 5 bases and J by 5 bases; unmatched bases: 8.

The rearrangement joins TRBV27 to TRBJ1-1; D perhaps matches TRBD1 (5 bases). The CDR3 spans 13 residues. Deletions cut 5 bases from V and 3 bases from J, with 10 bases between. Germline V gene sequence: CDR1 MNHEY, CDR2 SMNVEV (reference sequence). CDR3 coding DNA: TGTGCCAGCAGTCAAACAGGTTACACTGAAGCTTTCTTT. This encodes CASSQTGYTEAFF.

The CDR3 region is CASSDDSHTQYF. CDR3 sequence (DNA): TGTGCCAGCAGTGATGACTCACATACGCAGTATTTT. The rearrangement joins TRBV2 to TRBJ2-3; D gene ambiguous. The CDR3 runs to 12 residues. CDR1 is SNHLY, CDR2 FYNNEI, per germline. V lost 3 bases to trimming and J lost 7 bases, with 8 bases between them.

This clone showed up just a few times. The chain combines TRBV9 with TRBJ2-7; D gene uncertain. The V end was cut by 2 bases, the J end by 0 bases, with 9 bases between. Germline CDR1 is SGDLS and CDR2 is YYNGEE. The CDR3 is 14 residues long. This CDR3 reads CASSVGSASYEQYF. The DNA for the CDR3 is TGTGCCAGCAGCGTCGGGTCAGCCTCCTACGAGCAGTACTTC.

The chain is built from TRBV7-8 and TRBJ2-5; no definite D call. The germline V gene has CDR1 SGHVS and CDR2 FQNEAQ. Trimming removed 1 base at V and 1 base at J, with 1 base between. The length of the CDR3 is 12 residues. The CDR3 coding sequence is TGTGCCAGCAGCTTAGTCCAAGAGACCCAGTACTTC. Translating it yields CASSLVQETQYF. Full variable domain (rest looked up from reference TRBV7-8 and TRBJ2-5): GAGVSQSPRYKVAKRGQDVALRCDPISGHVSLFWYQQALGQGPEFLTYFQNEAQLDKSGLPSDRFFAERPEGSVSTLKIQRTQQEDSAVYLCASSLVQETQYFGPGTRLLVL.

This clone turned up a few times. The CDR3 protein is CASSSRSGGLLTDTQYF. The DNA for the CDR3 is TGTGCCAGTAGTAGTAGGAGCGGGGGACTCCTCACAGATACGCAGTATTTT. The V and J genes are TRBV19 and TRBJ2-3, with TRBD2 matching 8 bases. V shed 4 bases, J shed 2 bases, and the junction held 11 bases outside the gene matches. In germline, CDR1 is LNHDA, CDR2 SQIVND (reference sequence). The CDR3 has 17 residues.

This clone is judged medium-sized. The V call is TRBV6-5, the J call TRBJ1-3; D call uncertain. V was trimmed by 0 bases and J by 3 bases, leaving 9 bases between them. The germline V gene has CDR1 MNHEY and CDR2 SVGAGI. The length of the CDR3 is 15 residues. This CDR3 is CASSYSWGNGNTIYF. The CDR3 region has the DNA TGTGCCAGCAGTTACTCGTGGGGTAATGGAAACACCATATATTTT.

This sequence joins TRBV6-5 and TRBJ1-2; D gene uncertain. CDR1 and CDR2 (germline): MNHEY, SVGAGI. Trimming took 6 bases from V and 8 from J, leaving 19 bases between them. The CDR3 contains 14 residues. The CDR3 nucleotides read TGTGCCAGCAGAAAAAACGACGGAGCGCAAGGCTACACCTTC. It codes for CASRKNDGAQGYTF.

J is TRBJ2-7 and V is TRBV15; 7 positions match TRBD2. Germline CDR1 reads LNHNV; CDR2 reads YYDKDF (reference sequence). V was clipped by 1 base and J by 0 bases; unmatched bases: 6. The CDR3 sequence is 16 residues long. The CDR3 DNA reads TGTGCCACCAGCAGAGGATGGGGGGAGGGCTCCTACGAGCAGTACTTC. It is translated as CATSRGWGEGSYEQYF.

This clone was detected a few times. The rearrangement links TRBV11-2 to TRBJ2-7, with 9 nucleotides matching TRBD2. The CDR3 runs 17 residues. V lost 4 bases to trimming and J lost 2 bases; unmatched junction nucleotides: 12. CDR1 is SGHAT, CDR2 FQNNGV, per germline. DNA of the CDR3: TGTGCCAGCAGCTCCCCCTTGATTAGCGGGAGTACCTACGAGCAGTACTTC. This encodes CASSSPLISGSTYEQYF.

The rearrangement joins TRBV19 to TRBJ2-2; 9 bases line up with TRBD2. The CDR3 spans 14 residues. Germline CDR1 is LNHDA and CDR2 is SQIVND (reference sequence). Trimming took 5 bases from V and 4 from J; bases not matched to a gene: 2. CDR3 DNA: TGTGCCAGTAGTGGGGGACTAGCCACCGGGGAGCTGTTTTTT. This encodes CASSGGLATGELFF.

The rearrangement joins TRBV6-1 to TRBJ1-1; unclear D gene. Germline assignment: CDR1 MNHNS and CDR2 SASEGT. The CDR3 consists of 13 residues. Trimming took off 6 bases at V and 0 bases at J, with 8 bases between the two ends. The CDR3 nucleotides are TGTGCCAGCAGAACGACGGTGAACACTGAAGCTTTCTTT. It yields the protein CASRTTVNTEAFF.

The chain employs TRBV29-1 and TRBJ2-7; 11 bases fit TRBD2. V lost 4 bases to trimming and J lost 4 bases; unmatched junction nucleotides: 6. This CDR3 comprises 14 residues. Germline CDR1 is SQVTM and CDR2 is ANQGSEA. CDR3 coding DNA: TGCAGCGTTGCTAAGACTAGCGGGACATACGAGCAGTACTTC. It encodes CSVAKTSGTYEQYF.

The chain uses TRBV5-6 and TRBJ1-2, with no clear D. V was trimmed by 4 bases and J by 0 bases, leaving 16 bases between them. The CDR3 runs 16 residues. The germline CDR1 and CDR2 sequences are SGHDT and YYEEEE. The CDR3 here is CASSLGRIIANYGYTF. The CDR3 bases are TGTGCCAGCAGCCTCGGACGGATAATAGCTAACTATGGCTACACCTTC. The full variable domain, rest sourced from reference TRBV5-6 and TRBJ1-2, is DAGVTQSPTHLIKTRGQQVTLRCSPKSGHDTVSWYQQALGQGPQFIFQYYEEEERQRGNFPDRFSGHQFPNYSSELNVNALLLGDSALYLCASSLGRIIANYGYTFGSGTRLTVV.

This clone was detected only a few times. The chain has TRBV5-6 and TRBJ1-1; a possible D gene is TRBD1 (5 bases). Per germline, CDR1 SGHDT and CDR2 YYEEEE. This CDR3 region has 15 residues. The germline V and J ends were trimmed by 3 bases and 0 bases, with 12 bases remaining between them. The CDR3 DNA is TGTGCCAGCAGCTCGTTACGGGGGATGAACACTGAAGCTTTCTTT. Translated, it gives CASSSLRGMNTEAFF.

The rearrangement uses TRBV13 and TRBJ2-2, with D possibly matching TRBD1 (6 bases). The CDR3 loop spans 16 amino acids. Trimming cost V 0 bases and J 5 bases, with 13 bases left between them. Per germline, CDR1 PRHDT and CDR2 FYEKMQ (reference sequence). In DNA, the CDR3 is TGTGCCAGCAGCTTAGGAGGCAGGGGTCGGACCGGGGAGCTGTTTTTT. It yields the protein CASSLGGRGRTGELFF.

The J gene is TRBJ2-3, the V gene TRBV12-5, with TRBD1 as a possible D gene (5 bases). Germline CDR1 reads LGHNT; CDR2 reads FRNRAP. The CDR3 has 16 amino acids. Trimming pared 0 bases from V and 1 base from J, leaving 11 bases between. CDR3 sequence (DNA): TGTGCTAGTGGTTTGGTACAAGGGGCCGGCACAGATACGCAGTATTTT. Its translation is CASGLVQGAGTDTQYF.

Here the CDR3 reads CASSLGPTDTQYF. The CDR3 DNA follows: TGTGCCAGCAGCTTAGGACCCACAGATACGCAGTATTTT. The chain combines TRBV5-5 with TRBJ2-3, with unresolved D. V lost 2 bases, J lost 2 bases, and 6 bases lay in between. Per germline, CDR1 SGHKS and CDR2 YYEKEE (reference sequence). The CDR3 is 13 amino acids.

This chain joins TRBV19 and TRBJ1-2; perhaps TRBD1 as D (6 bases). The germline V gene has CDR1 LNHDA and CDR2 SQIVND (reference sequence). This CDR3 comprises 13 residues. Trimming cost V 6 bases and J 2 bases, with 10 bases left between them. CDR3 region: CASRDRGNYGYTF. The DNA for the CDR3 is TGTGCCAGTAGGGACAGAGGGAACTATGGCTACACCTTC.

J is TRBJ2-1 and V is TRBV7-2; 13 bases fit TRBD2. This CDR3 contains 17 residues. The V gene end was trimmed by 3 bases and the J gene end by 3 bases; junction bases not matched to a gene: 5. Per germline, CDR1 SGHTA and CDR2 FQGNSA. The CDR3, as DNA: TGTGCCAGCAGCTTCCGACTAGCGGGGGGCCTCTACAATGAGCAGTTCTTC. Its translation: CASSFRLAGGLYNEQFF.

The J gene is TRBJ2-2, the V gene TRBV7-8; the D gene is possibly TRBD2 (5 bases). The germline V and J ends were trimmed by 3 bases and 0 bases, with 8 bases remaining between them. Germline lookup yields CDR1 SGHVS and CDR2 FQNEAQ. This CDR3 contains 15 residues. The CDR3 protein is CASSFNGANTGELFF. The CDR3 DNA is TGTGCCAGCAGCTTTAACGGGGCGAACACCGGGGAGCTGTTTTTT.

The rearrangement uses TRBV4-1 and TRBJ1-2; maybe TRBD1 (5 bases). The length of the CDR3 is 15 residues. With 5 bases removed from V and 3 bases from J, the gap between germline ends came to 16 bases. Germline values: CDR1 MGHRA, CDR2 YSYEKL. CDR3 protein: CASSSMGVRDYGYTF. The CDR3 coding sequence is TGCGCCAGCAGCTCAATGGGGGTTCGTGACTATGGCTACACCTTC.

The chain recombines TRBV5-1 with TRBJ2-1; D is ambiguous. The V gene lost 4 bases and the J gene lost 0 bases, with 11 bases spanning the gap. Germline V lookup: CDR1 SGHRS, CDR2 YFSETQ. There are 15 residues in the CDR3. Here the CDR3 reads CASSATVTSYNEQFF. DNA of the CDR3: TGCGCCAGCAGCGCCACAGTCACCTCCTACAATGAGCAGTTCTTC.

The chain has TRBV7-2 and TRBJ1-1; perhaps TRBD1 as D (6 bases). The germline CDR1 and CDR2 sequences are SGHTA and FQGNSA. V dropped 6 bases and J dropped 1 base, with 9 bases sitting between them. The length of the CDR3 is 13 residues. CDR3 residues: CASRVTGNTEAFF. The CDR3 region has the DNA TGTGCCAGCAGGGTGACAGGGAACACTGAAGCTTTCTTT.

This clone has only one observation. The V and J genes are TRBV19 and TRBJ1-1; D may be TRBD1 (5 bases). Trimming left V 2 bases short and J 3 bases short, with 13 bases between. The germline CDR1 and CDR2 sequences are LNHDA and SQIVND (reference sequence). The CDR3 has 15 amino acids. CDR3 region: CASSIIFGRDTEAFF. For the CDR3, the DNA is TGTGCCAGTAGTATAATCTTCGGCAGGGACACTGAAGCTTTCTTT.

The V gene is TRBV21-1, the J gene TRBJ2-7; the DNA was not compared with TRBD2, the D call given in the table. TRBV21-1 is given as a pseudogene. The CDR3 extends over 15 amino acids. The CDR3 coding sequence is TGTGCCAGCAGCAAAAGGGAGGGGACCTCCTACGAGCAGTACTTC. Translating it yields CASSKREGTSYEQYF.

The chain carries TRBV5-4 and TRBJ2-5, with TRBD2 matching 10 bases. The junction had 8 bases not matched to a gene; V was cut back by 0 bases and J by 3 bases. Germline assignment: CDR1 SGHNT and CDR2 YYREEE (reference sequence). The CDR3 consists of 17 residues. This chain's CDR3 is CASSLAKLAGGKETQYF. In nucleotides, the CDR3 is TGTGCCAGCAGCTTGGCCAAGTTAGCGGGAGGTAAAGAGACCCAGTACTTC.

The chain joins TRBV6-1 to TRBJ2-7; 7 bases are shared with TRBD1. This CDR3 contains 14 residues. Germline V lookup: CDR1 MNHNS, CDR2 SASEGT. The CDR3 region has the DNA TGTGCTTGCCTGGGGACAGAAATCTCCTACGAGCAGTACTTC. This gives the protein CACLGTEISYEQYF.

V usage is TRBV5-1 and J usage is TRBJ2-1; TRBD2 matches 7 bases. The V gene's germline CDR1 is SGHRS and CDR2 YFSETQ. The CDR3 spans 13 residues. With V trimmed by 5 bases and J by 10 bases, 9 bases remained unmatched. The CDR3 bases are TGCGCCAGCAGTGTGGGGGACTACCTAGAGCAGTTCTTC. Amino acid sequence: CASSVGDYLEQFF.

The rearrangement links TRBV10-1 to TRBJ2-2; the D gene could be TRBD1 or TRBD2 (6 bases each). CDR1 is WNHNN, CDR2 SYGVQD, per germline (reference sequence). V lost 0 bases to trimming and J lost 6 bases, with 8 bases between them. The CDR3 consists of 14 residues. Written as DNA, the CDR3 is TGCGCCAGCAGTGAGTCCGGGGGCGCCGGGGAGCTGTTTTTT. Encoded protein: CASSESGGAGELFF.

V is TRBV6-1 and J is TRBJ2-1; perhaps D is TRBD1 or TRBD2 (6 bases each). V was cut by 2 bases and J by 4 bases, with 18 bases left in between. Germline CDR1 MNHNS, CDR2 SASEGT. CDR3 length: 17 amino acids. The CDR3 nucleotides are TGTGCCAGCAGTGAAAGGGGTACGGGGGCCCTATACAATGAGCAGTTCTTC. Amino acids: CASSERGTGALYNEQFF.

The V gene is TRBV6-5, the J gene TRBJ1-2; D is unclear. The CDR3 covers 16 residues. CDR1 and CDR2 (germline): MNHEY, SVGAGI. Trimming took 2 bases from V and 2 from J, leaving 15 bases between them. The CDR3 is CASSYARWEVNYGYTF. The CDR3 nucleotides read TGTGCCAGCAGTTACGCCCGGTGGGAGGTGAACTATGGCTACACCTTC.